These 20 T cell receptor beta chains came from one sample sequenced in a study of T cell repertoires in cytomegalovirus infection. The antigens these receptors bind are not known. TCRdb reprocessed the reads with MiXCR, giving one entry per CDR3 protein. The repertoire consists of more than 35,000 distinct CDR3 sequences, with about 50% occurring once and the leading ten covering about nine tenths. The sample in question was CD8+ T cells from cultured PBMCs, obtained from culture after CMV antigen stimulation. These receptors were obtained from a human donor in good health (CMV status not recorded). Some clones in this sample may be carry-over from other donors' samples.

In the case of this clonotype: At one end, the junction sequence differs from germline, possibly due to a read error. The gene calls are TRBV28 and TRBJ2-3; TRBD2 matches 8 bases. Germline loops: CDR1 MDHEN, CDR2 SYDVKM. The CDR3 runs to 15 residues. CDR3 region: CASSLVSGSKDTQYF. The CDR3 DNA follows: TGTGCCAGCAGTTTGGTAAGCGGGAGCAAAGATACGCAGTATTTT.

The chain uses TRBV7-3 and TRBJ2-1, with D perhaps TRBD1 (5 bases). V lost 0 bases and J 8 bases, leaving 11 bases between the germline ends. Germline CDR1 is SGHTA and CDR2 is FQGTGA. The CDR3 has 14 residues. Here the CDR3 DNA reads TGTGCCAGCAGCTTAACTAGCAGGGTGGATGAGCAGTTCTTC. Translated, it gives CASSLTSRVDEQFF.

This chain links TRBV30 with TRBJ2-1; D call uncertain. V shed 2 bases and J shed 5 bases, with 10 bases lying between them. The CDR3 sequence is 13 residues long. Germline values: CDR1 GTSNPN, CDR2 SVGIG (reference sequence). CDR3 in amino acids: CAWSTTDNNEQFF. The CDR3 DNA sequence: TGTGCCTGGAGTACAACAGATAACAATGAGCAGTTCTTC.

The V call is TRBV6-1, the J call TRBJ2-3; 8 bases agree with TRBD1. The V segment lost 5 bases and the J segment 10 bases; nucleotides outside the gene matches: 14. CDR1 MNHNS and CDR2 SASEGT come from the germline V gene. The CDR3 has 15 amino acids. CDR3 in amino acids: CASSFLRQGSKAQYF. The CDR3 DNA is TGTGCCAGCAGTTTCCTGAGACAGGGGTCAAAGGCGCAGTATTTT.

This clonotype has a handful of counts. The rearrangement uses TRBV12-5 and TRBJ2-5, with D perhaps given as TRBD1 or TRBD2 (6 bases each). This CDR3 is built from 16 residues. Trimming removed 7 bases at V and 5 bases at J, with 23 bases between. Germline lookup yields CDR1 LGHNT and CDR2 FRNRAP. CDR3 in DNA: TGTGCTAGTGCCCTAACCCTTGCGAGGGGGAGGGAGACCCAGTACTTC. It encodes CASALTLARGRETQYF.

This clonotype was observed a handful of times. The chain combines TRBV11-2 with TRBJ2-7; 7 bases match TRBD1. V lost 2 bases to trimming and J lost 3 bases; unmatched junction nucleotides: 7. Germline loops: CDR1 SGHAT, CDR2 FQNNGV. The CDR3 totals 15 residues. The CDR3 here is CASSLSRTGDYEQYF. The DNA of the CDR3 is TGTGCCAGCAGCTTATCGAGAACAGGGGACTACGAGCAGTACTTC.

The chain has TRBV12-3 or TRBV12-4 and TRBJ2-2, with 13 bases that match TRBD2. The V and J ends lost 5 bases and 2 bases, in that order; junction bases with no gene match: 8. CDR3 length equals 18 residues. The DNA for the CDR3 is TGTGCCAGCAGTACCCCGGGACTAGCGGGGATTAACACCGGGGAGCTGTTTTTT. It is translated as CASSTPGLAGINTGELFF.

V is TRBV6-2 or TRBV6-3 and J is TRBJ1-5; TRBD1 aligns across 8 bases. With V trimmed by 4 bases and J by 6 bases, 8 bases remained unmatched. Germline V gene lookup returns CDR1 MNHEY and CDR2 SVGEGT. This CDR3 is built from 15 residues. The CDR3 region has the DNA TGTGCCAGCAGTTTTTATCAGGGGGCCGCTCAGCCCCAGCATTTT. This translates into CASSFYQGAAQPQHF.

The chain joins TRBV4-1 to TRBJ2-6; TRBD2 matches at 11 bases. CDR3 length: 19 amino acids. The germline V gene encodes CDR1 MGHRA and CDR2 YSYEKL. V lost 4 bases to trimming and J lost 0 bases; unmatched junction nucleotides: 8. The CDR3: CASSLSGTSGFSGANVLTF. The CDR3 nucleotides read TGCGCCAGCAGCCTATCCGGGACTAGCGGCTTCTCTGGGGCCAACGTCCTGACTTTC.

The rearrangement links TRBV27 to TRBJ2-7; perhaps TRBD2 as D (5 bases). The V gene lost 2 bases and the J gene lost 2 bases, with 10 bases spanning the gap. Germline V lookup: CDR1 MNHEY, CDR2 SMNVEV (reference sequence). The CDR3 contains 14 residues. In DNA form, the CDR3 reads TGTGCCAGCAGTTTACGAGGGAGTGCCTACGAGCAGTACTTC. This translates into CASSLRGSAYEQYF.

V is TRBV6-2 or TRBV6-3 and J is TRBJ2-2; 7 nucleotides agree with TRBD2. The V and J ends lost 7 bases and 2 bases, in that order; junction bases with no gene match: 10. The CDR3 is made up of 16 amino acids. Germline values: CDR1 MNHEY, CDR2 SVGEGT. CDR3 amino acids: CASNLAAGINTGELFF. DNA for the CDR3: TGTGCCAGCAATCTAGCAGCGGGAATAAACACCGGGGAGCTGTTTTTT.

The rearrangement uses TRBV6-5 and TRBJ2-3; 7 bases are a match to TRBD2. CDR1 and CDR2 (germline): MNHEY, SVGAGI. The CDR3 is 13 residues long. Unmatched junction bases numbered 11, after V lost 8 bases and J lost 9 bases. CDR3 bases: TGTGCCAGCTTCTCGGGCGGGGGAAGCACGCAGTATTTT. It specifies CASFSGGGSTQYF.

This chain uses TRBV27 with TRBJ1-2, with a possible D match to TRBD1 (6 bases). CDR3 length equals 14 residues. The germline V and J ends were trimmed by 8 bases and 3 bases, with 16 bases remaining between them. Germline lookup yields CDR1 MNHEY and CDR2 SMNVEV (reference sequence). The CDR3 nucleotides read TGTGCCAGCGGTCAACAGGGATTATACTATGGCTACACCTTC. Translation gives CASGQQGLYYGYTF.

This sequence joins TRBV28 and TRBJ1-4; weak D call: TRBD1 (6 bases). The CDR3 spans 13 residues. Trimming removed 4 bases at V and 3 bases at J, with 6 bases between. The V gene's germline CDR1 is MDHEN and CDR2 SYDVKM. CDR3 DNA sequence: TGTGCCAGCAGTTGGACAGCTAATGAAAAACTGTTTTTT. Encoded protein: CASSWTANEKLFF.

This rearrangement joins TRBV7-4 to TRBJ1-1; no clear D. In germline, CDR1 is SGHVT, CDR2 SQSDAQ. The CDR3 is 15 residues long. V was trimmed by 1 base and J by 4 bases, leaving 13 bases between them. The CDR3 here is CASSLDEDSTTEAFF. In nucleotides, the CDR3 is TGTGCCAGCAGCTTAGATGAGGATTCTACCACTGAAGCTTTCTTT.

The chain uses TRBV7-8 and TRBJ1-2, with D possibly being TRBD1 (6 bases). The CDR3 is 15 residues long. Germline V gene data show CDR1 as SGHVS and CDR2 as FQNEAQ. Trimming shortened V by 4 bases and J by 5 bases, and 17 bases separated the two germline ends. The CDR3 coding sequence is TGTGCCAGCAGCTCCTTCGACAGGACCCCATATGGCTACACCTTC. Translated, it gives CASSSFDRTPYGYTF.

CDR3 protein: CASSSYTGELFF. CDR3 in DNA: TGTGCCAGCAGCTCGTACACCGGGGAGCTGTTTTTT. V is TRBV7-9 and J is TRBJ2-2; D is unresolved. V was cut by 4 bases and J by 3 bases, with 3 bases left in between. Germline assignment: CDR1 SEHNR and CDR2 FQNEAQ (reference sequence). This CDR3 has 12 amino acids.

Only a few counts were recorded for this clonotype. V and J are TRBV19 and TRBJ2-3, with no clear D. Per germline, CDR1 LNHDA and CDR2 SQIVND (reference sequence). With 4 bases removed from V and 0 bases from J, the gap between germline ends came to 5 bases. This CDR3 spans 13 amino acids. In DNA form, the CDR3 reads TGTGCCAGTAGTACAACCAGCACAGATACGCAGTATTTT. Translated, it gives CASSTTSTDTQYF.

The V and J genes are TRBV5-4 and TRBJ2-1; tentatively, D is TRBD1 (7 bases). CDR1 is SGHNT and CDR2 is YYREEE in the germline V gene (reference sequence). Trimming removed 3 bases at V and 9 bases at J, with 28 bases between. This CDR3 comprises 18 residues. The CDR3 DNA sequence: TGTGCCAGCAGCTCTGTCGTCCCCCCTCAGGGGGAGGTCGGTGAGCAGTTCTTC. It yields the protein CASSSVVPPQGEVGEQFF.

The J gene is TRBJ2-3, the V gene TRBV11-2, with 9 bases that match TRBD2. Germline values: CDR1 SGHAT, CDR2 FQNNGV. This CDR3 has 15 residues. After removal of 2 bases from V and 6 bases from J, the junction contained 6 bases not matched to a gene. Here the CDR3 reads CASSLRRGGPDTQYF. Here the CDR3 DNA reads TGTGCCAGCAGCTTAAGGCGGGGGGGCCCCGATACGCAGTATTTT.